This T cell receptor beta chain was documented in a study of cytomegalovirus exposure and HLA in healthy donors. Of note for this clone: Its antigen remains unidentified.

Use of 60 Vbeta and 13 Jbeta primers characterized the PCR. Method: immunoSEQ multiplex PCR; TCRdb's copy keeps in-frame clones and lacks some. This sample yields under 150,000 clones, of which approximately 78% are seen a single time; about 6.8% belongs to the top ten. Study findings and constraints: Excluded were some V segments that proved indistinguishable, including TRBV6-2 and TRBV6-3.

Germline loops: CDR1 MGHDK, CDR2 SYGVNS. V was shortened by 5 bases and J by 9 bases, with 20 bases between the two germline ends. CDR3 length equals 16 residues. The sample comprised PBMCs. The rearrangement joins TRBV25-1 to TRBJ2-6; possible D gene TRBD2, 6 bases. This receptor was taken from a woman between 40 and 50 years old in good health and CMV-seropositive. This CDR3 reads CASSPKEGQWVNVLTF. The DNA for the CDR3 is TGTGCCAGCAGTCCCAAGGAGGGGCAATGGGTCAACGTCCTGACTTTC.